A single sample gave rise to the 27 T cell receptor beta chains below, sequenced in a study of cytomegalovirus exposure and HLA in healthy donors. PCR was performed using 60 Vbeta and 13 Jbeta primers. Clones were read by immunoSEQ multiplex PCR, and TCRdb kept only the in-frame ones, dropping some. The sample holds some 200,000 clones, 75% to 80% seen once. The sequencing input was PBMCs. These receptors originate from a female donor in good health and CMV-seronegative.

V usage is TRBV28 and J usage is TRBJ2-3; no clear D gene. This CDR3 is 14 amino acids long. Looked up from germline, CDR1 is MDHEN and CDR2 is SYDVKM. Trimming stripped 0 bases from V and 10 bases from J, with 14 bases between. The chain's CDR3 is CASSLWENPPAQYF. DNA for the CDR3: TGTGCCAGCAGTTTATGGGAGAACCCCCCGGCGCAGTATTTT.

The V and J genes are TRBV12-5 and TRBJ1-4; TRBD1 matches 7 bases. The CDR3 totals 14 residues. With 1 base clipped from V and 7 bases from J, the junction kept 3 bases outside the gene matches. In germline, CDR1 is LGHNT, CDR2 FRNRAP. The CDR3 region is CASGLARQGEKLFF. The CDR3, as DNA: TGTGCTAGTGGTTTGGCCAGACAGGGTGAAAAACTGTTTTTT.

This clone was detected only a few times. The rearrangement joins TRBV11-2 to TRBJ2-2; TRBD2 matches 10 bases. The length of the CDR3 is 17 residues. Trimming removed 3 bases from V and 5 bases from J; junction bases left unmatched: 9. CDR1 is SGHAT and CDR2 is FQNNGV in the germline V gene. This CDR3 is CASSLGTSAKATGELFF. The CDR3 DNA sequence: TGTGCCAGCAGCTTGGGGACTAGCGCGAAGGCGACCGGGGAGCTGTTTTTT.

The chain is built from TRBV7-8 and TRBJ1-1; tentative D call: TRBD1 (5 bases). CDR3 length: 14 amino acids. CDR1 and CDR2 (germline): SGHVS, FQNEAQ. Trimming stripped 3 bases from V and 2 bases from J, with 10 bases between. CDR3 amino acids: CASSFSGYNTEAFF. The CDR3 bases are TGTGCCAGCAGCTTCTCAGGGTACAACACTGAAGCTTTCTTT. Using reference TRBV7-8 and TRBJ1-1 for the parts outside the CDR3, the full variable domain is GAGVSQSPRYKVAKRGQDVALRCDPISGHVSLFWYQQALGQGPEFLTYFQNEAQLDKSGLPSDRFFAERPEGSVSTLKIQRTQQEDSAVYLCASSFSGYNTEAFFGQGTRLTVV.

This sequence joins TRBV7-9 and TRBJ2-4, with 7 nucleotides matching TRBD1. V was clipped by 5 bases and J by 4 bases; unmatched bases: 5. The germline gives CDR1 SEHNR, CDR2 FQNEAQ (reference sequence). This CDR3 has 14 amino acids. For the CDR3, the DNA is TGTGCCAGCAGCGGAGACAGGGCTAAAAACATTCAGTACTTC. This translates into CASSGDRAKNIQYF.

This clone was seen a few times. The V call is TRBV9, the J call TRBJ1-2, with 8 bases matching TRBD1. J was trimmed by 5 bases and V by 2 bases; bases with no gene match: 8. Germline CDR1 and CDR2: SGDLS and YYNGEE. There are 15 residues in the CDR3. CDR3 DNA: TGTGCCAGCAGCGTGGACCGGGACAGGCGGTATGGCTACACCTTC. Its translation: CASSVDRDRRYGYTF.

The chain recombines TRBV30 with TRBJ2-2; 7 positions match TRBD2. The V gene end was trimmed by 4 bases and the J gene end by 6 bases; junction bases not matched to a gene: 8. The CDR3 sequence is 14 residues long. Germline CDR1 is GTSNPN and CDR2 is SVGIG (reference sequence). CDR3 sequence: CAWTVKAGSGELFF. The CDR3, as DNA: TGTGCCTGGACGGTAAAAGCGGGATCCGGGGAGCTGTTTTTT.

J is TRBJ2-3 and V is TRBV9; D remains ambiguous. The CDR3 consists of 14 residues. Germline CDR1 and CDR2: SGDLS and YYNGEE. V gave up 0 bases and J gave up 0 bases, with 5 bases separating them. The CDR3 loop is CASSVVPSTDTQYF. The CDR3 nucleotides are TGTGCCAGCAGCGTAGTCCCTAGCACAGATACGCAGTATTTT.

The chain carries TRBV14 and TRBJ1-1, with a weak D call TRBD1 (6 bases). Germline V gives CDR1 SGHDN, CDR2 FVKESK. The CDR3 consists of 14 residues. Trimming removed 3 bases from V and 5 bases from J, with 13 bases in between. The DNA of the CDR3 is TGTGCCAGCAGCCAGACAGGCTTGGGGACTGAAGCTTTCTTT. Translating gives CASSQTGLGTEAFF.

Only a few counts were recorded for this clone. The gene calls are TRBV27 and TRBJ2-7; D possibly corresponds to TRBD1 (5 bases). The CDR3 is 13 amino acids. V lost 2 bases and J 2 bases, leaving 7 bases between the germline ends. Germline CDR1 MNHEY, CDR2 SMNVEV (reference sequence). CDR3 loop: CASSLGRAYEQYF. As DNA, the CDR3 is TGTGCCAGCAGTTTAGGCAGGGCCTACGAGCAGTACTTC.

This chain connects TRBV19 to TRBJ2-3; D possibly corresponds to TRBD1 (6 bases). Germline CDR1 is LNHDA and CDR2 is SQIVND (reference sequence). Trimming left V 6 bases short and J 0 bases short, with 13 bases between. The CDR3 is 15 residues long. Written as DNA, the CDR3 is TGTGCCAGTAGCCCGGGACATTCGAGCACAGATACGCAGTATTTT. This translates into CASSPGHSSTDTQYF.

On this clone itself: One end of the junction fails to match germline, which may point to a read error. The rearrangement joins TRBV7-9 to TRBJ2-7; D unclear. The V gene's germline CDR1 is SEHNR and CDR2 FQNEAQ (reference sequence). This CDR3 is 11 amino acids long. CDR3 sequence (DNA): TGTTCCAGCAGCTCCGCCTACGAGCAGTACTTC. Amino acid sequence: CSSSSAYEQYF. Complete variable domain (other parts from reference TRBV7-9 and TRBJ2-7): DTGVSQNPRHKITKRGQNVTFRCDPISEHNRLYWYRQTLGQGPEFLTYFQNEAQLEKSRLLSDRFSAERPKGSFSTLEIQRTEQGDSAMYLCSSSSAYEQYFGPGTRLTVT.

In this sample, this clone turned up once. This chain joins TRBV11-2 and TRBJ2-5; D not certain. CDR1 is SGHAT and CDR2 is FQNNGV in the germline V gene. Trimming left V 5 bases short and J 1 base short, with 17 bases between. The CDR3 contains 16 residues. The CDR3 region has the DNA TGTGCCAGCAGCCGTCGCACAGAGATATCCCAAGAGACCCAGTACTTC. Its translation: CASSRRTEISQETQYF.

This chain joins TRBV28 and TRBJ1-2; 7 bases are a match to TRBD1. After removal of 6 bases from V and 6 bases from J, the junction contained 7 bases not matched to a gene. This CDR3 comprises 13 residues. Germline V gives CDR1 MDHEN, CDR2 SYDVKM. This CDR3 is CASSRDRVNGYTF. For the CDR3, the DNA is TGTGCCAGCAGCCGCGACAGGGTGAATGGCTACACCTTC.

This clone showed up just once. The V call is TRBV5-1, the J call TRBJ2-1; no definite D call. Looked up from germline, CDR1 is SGHRS and CDR2 is YFSETQ. Trimming took off 2 bases at V and 5 bases at J, with 11 bases between the two ends. This CDR3 spans 14 amino acids. CDR3 region: CASSFGSVNNEQFF. For the CDR3, the DNA is TGCGCCAGCAGCTTTGGTTCAGTCAACAATGAGCAGTTCTTC.

This clone was seen a single time. V and J are TRBV28 and TRBJ1-1; D is unclear. The ends were cut back, 3 bases at V and 7 bases at J, with 9 bases in the middle. The CDR3 contains 12 residues. Germline V gene data show CDR1 as MDHEN and CDR2 as SYDVKM. For the CDR3, the DNA is TGTGCCAGCAGTTTGGCGGCCAATGAAGCTTTCTTT. Translation gives CASSLAANEAFF.

The V and J genes are TRBV27 and TRBJ2-1, with D maybe TRBD2 (5 bases). This CDR3 has 15 amino acids. V was trimmed by 2 bases and J by 1 base, leaving 9 bases between them. Germline assignment: CDR1 MNHEY and CDR2 SMNVEV (reference sequence). This CDR3 reads CASSLEGISYNEQFF. The CDR3 nucleotides are TGTGCCAGCAGTTTAGAGGGTATATCCTACAATGAGCAGTTCTTC.

A single count supports this clone. This chain joins TRBV15 and TRBJ2-7, with TRBD2 matching 8 bases. This CDR3 region has 16 residues. The ends lost 0 bases at V and 2 bases at J; junction bases unmatched: 6. The V gene's germline CDR1 is LNHNV and CDR2 YYDKDF (reference sequence). This chain's CDR3 is CATSRDPLAETYEQYF. The CDR3 nucleotides are TGTGCCACCAGCAGAGATCCACTAGCGGAAACCTACGAGCAGTACTTC.

Only one count was recorded for this clone. The V gene is TRBV19, the J gene TRBJ2-1; no clear D gene. Per germline, CDR1 LNHDA and CDR2 SQIVND (reference sequence). This CDR3 has 15 amino acids. V lost 2 bases, J lost 0 bases, and 8 bases lay in between. CDR3 nucleotides: TGTGCCAGTAGTATATCCGTCCCCTCCTACAATGAGCAGTTCTTC. This sequence encodes CASSISVPSYNEQFF.

This chain connects TRBV4-1 to TRBJ2-6, with 11 bases aligning to TRBD2. Per germline, CDR1 MGHRA and CDR2 YSYEKL. This CDR3 is built from 17 residues. V shed 0 bases, J shed 2 bases, and the junction held 0 bases outside the gene matches. CDR3 nucleotides: TGCGCCAGCAGCCAAGAACTAGCGGGAGCTGGGGCCAACGTCCTGACTTTC. The encoded protein is CASSQELAGAGANVLTF.

J is TRBJ2-1 and V is TRBV2; weak D call: TRBD1 (6 bases). Trimming pared 7 bases from V and 7 bases from J, leaving 11 bases between. Germline CDR1 SNHLY, CDR2 FYNNEI. The CDR3 spans 12 residues. The CDR3 DNA follows: TGTGCCAGCATCTCTAGGGGGAATGAGCAGTTCTTC. Translating it yields CASISRGNEQFF.

A few counts support this clone. The CDR3: CASSLRTVVPYGYTF. CDR3 sequence (DNA): TGTGCCAGCAGCTTGAGGACAGTGGTCCCCTATGGCTACACCTTC. This chain joins TRBV5-6 and TRBJ1-2; TRBD1 might be the D (6 bases). Deletions cut 1 base from V and 4 bases from J, with 14 bases between. Germline CDR1 SGHDT, CDR2 YYEEEE. This CDR3 region has 15 residues.

The J gene is TRBJ2-1, the V gene TRBV11-2; TRBD2 matches 9 bases. V lost 1 base to trimming and J lost 0 bases; unmatched junction nucleotides: 10. Per the germline V gene, CDR1 is SGHAT and CDR2 is FQNNGV. The CDR3 has 19 amino acids. The CDR3 loop reads CASSLGSSGGLFSYNEQFF. Here the CDR3 DNA reads TGTGCCAGCAGCTTAGGTAGTAGCGGGGGCCTATTCTCCTACAATGAGCAGTTCTTC.

The chain combines TRBV2 with TRBJ2-5, with no clear D. The CDR3 totals 11 residues. V lost 3 bases, J lost 7 bases, and 6 bases lay in between. Germline-derived CDR1 and CDR2 are SNHLY and FYNNEI. As DNA, the CDR3 is TGTGCCAGCAGTGATGGCGGGACCCAGTACTTC. This translates into CASSDGGTQYF.

This chain joins TRBV5-1 and TRBJ2-1, with 13 nucleotides matching TRBD2. The CDR3 is 16 amino acids. The junction had 3 bases not matched to a gene; V was cut back by 2 bases and J by 4 bases. The germline V gene has CDR1 SGHRS and CDR2 YFSETQ. The CDR3 nucleotides read TGCGCCAGCAGCTTTGGACTAGCGGGAGTTTACAATGAGCAGTTCTTC. Its translation is CASSFGLAGVYNEQFF. The full variable domain, its missing parts supplied by reference TRBV5-1 and TRBJ2-1, is KAGVTQTPRYLIKTRGQQVTLSCSPISGHRSVSWYQQTPGQGLQFLFEYFSETQRNKGNFPGRFSGRQFSNSRSEMNVSTLELGDSALYLCASSFGLAGVYNEQFFGPGTRLTVL.

This chain uses TRBV7-6 with TRBJ2-3; a weak D match, TRBD2 (5 bases). This CDR3 comprises 14 residues. The germline CDR1 and CDR2 sequences are SGHVS and FNYEAQ. V was cut by 4 bases and J by 1 base, with 9 bases left in between. The CDR3 region has the DNA TGTGCCAGCAGCTCAGAACTAGGCACAGATACGCAGTATTTT. Protein sequence: CASSSELGTDTQYF.

This chain links TRBV30 with TRBJ1-6; D possibly corresponds to TRBD1 (5 bases). Between the trimmed V and J ends, which lost 1 base and 9 bases, there was a span of 10 bases. Looked up from germline, CDR1 is GTSNPN and CDR2 is SVGIG (reference sequence). The CDR3 is made up of 13 amino acids. The CDR3 nucleotides are TGTGCCTGGAGTGCGGGGGGGGGTTCACCCCTCCACTTT. It is translated as CAWSAGGGSPLHF.